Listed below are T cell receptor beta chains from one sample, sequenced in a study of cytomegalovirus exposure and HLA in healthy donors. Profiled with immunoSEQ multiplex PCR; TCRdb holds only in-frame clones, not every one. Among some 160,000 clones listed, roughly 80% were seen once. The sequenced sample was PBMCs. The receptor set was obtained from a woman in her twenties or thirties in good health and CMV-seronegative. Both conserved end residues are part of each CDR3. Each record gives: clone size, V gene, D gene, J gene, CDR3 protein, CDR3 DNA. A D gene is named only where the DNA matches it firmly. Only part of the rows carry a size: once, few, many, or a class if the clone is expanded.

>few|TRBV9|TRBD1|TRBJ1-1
CASSPPSGQGRNTEAFF
TGTGCCAGCAGCCCCCCCTCCGGACAGGGTCGGAACACTGAAGCTTTCTTT
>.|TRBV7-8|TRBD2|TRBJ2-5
CASSLVTSSGGETQYF
TGTGCCAGCAGCTTAGTAACGTCTAGCGGGGGAGAGACCCAGTACTTC
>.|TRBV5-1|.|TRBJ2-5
CASSVFLGGGGETQYF
TGCGCCAGCAGCGTCTTCCTAGGGGGGGGCGGAGAGACCCAGTACTTC
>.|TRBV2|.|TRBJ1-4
CASSDQGPEKLFF
TGTGCCAGCAGTGACCAGGGCCCTGAAAAACTGTTTTTT
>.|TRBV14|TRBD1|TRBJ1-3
CASSQNRGPGNTIYF
TGTGCCAGCAGCCAAAACAGGGGCCCTGGAAACACCATATATTTT
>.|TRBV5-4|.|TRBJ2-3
CASSPRTFTSTDTQYF
TGTGCCAGCAGCCCCAGGACATTTACTAGCACAGATACGCAGTATTTT
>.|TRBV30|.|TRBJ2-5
CAWSVRPLGYQETQYF
TGTGCCTGGAGTGTACGGCCACTAGGGTACCAAGAGACCCAGTACTTC
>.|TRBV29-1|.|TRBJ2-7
CSVDLGAPRNEQYF
TGCAGCGTTGATCTGGGAGCTCCTAGGAACGAGCAGTACTTC
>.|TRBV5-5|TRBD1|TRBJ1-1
CASSPGPGGAFF
TGTGCCAGCAGCCCCGGACCAGGGGGAGCTTTCTTT
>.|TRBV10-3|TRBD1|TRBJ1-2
CAISETGGVDYGYTF
TGTGCCATCAGTGAGACAGGGGGAGTGGACTATGGCTACACCTTC
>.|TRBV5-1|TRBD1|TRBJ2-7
CASSGGVGTGTYEQYF
TGCGCCAGCAGCGGTGGTGTCGGGACAGGGACCTACGAGCAGTACTTC
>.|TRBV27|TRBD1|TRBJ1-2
CASSRTGINYGYTF
TGTGCCAGCAGTCGGACAGGGATCAACTATGGCTACACCTTC
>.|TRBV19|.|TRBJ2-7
CATQEQGRRSYEQYF
TGTGCCACCCAAGAACAGGGACGAAGATCCTACGAGCAGTACTTC
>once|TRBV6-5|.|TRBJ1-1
CASSRGGGFTEAFF
TGTGCCAGCAGTAGGGGGGGTGGATTCACTGAAGCTTTCTTT
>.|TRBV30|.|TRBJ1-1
CAWMGRSLTVLEAFF
TGTGCCTGGATGGGCCGAAGCTTGACGGTACTTGAAGCTTTCTTT
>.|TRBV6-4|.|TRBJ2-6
CASSSGAGANVLTF
TGTGCCAGCAGTTCAGGGGCTGGGGCCAACGTCCTGACTTTC
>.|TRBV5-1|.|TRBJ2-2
CASSTGISDTGELFF
TGCGCCAGCAGTACAGGTATCTCGGACACCGGGGAGCTGTTTTTT
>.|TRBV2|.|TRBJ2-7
CASRGLDYEQYF
TGTGCCAGCAGGGGACTGGACTACGAGCAGTACTTC
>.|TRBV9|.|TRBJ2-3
CASSVVSTRTISDTQYF
TGTGCCAGCAGCGTAGTATCGACTAGAACCATCTCAGATACGCAGTATTTT
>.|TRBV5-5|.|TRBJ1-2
CASSFLLQGRSGYTF
TGTGCCAGCAGCTTTCTCCTCCAGGGGCGAAGTGGCTACACCTTC
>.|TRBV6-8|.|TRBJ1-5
CASSIRQSNQPQHF
TGTGCCAGCAGTATCCGACAGAGCAATCAGCCCCAGCATTTT
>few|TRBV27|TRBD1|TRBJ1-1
CASSGPGQGHTEAFF
TGTGCCAGCAGTGGGCCGGGACAGGGGCACACTGAAGCTTTCTTT
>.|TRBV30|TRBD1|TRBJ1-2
CAWSPRTGSAIGYTF
TGTGCCTGGAGTCCCCGGACAGGTTCGGCCATTGGCTACACCTTC
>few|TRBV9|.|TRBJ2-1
CASSVEVTSSYNEQFF
TGTGCCAGCAGCGTAGAGGTAACTAGCTCCTACAATGAGCAGTTCTTC
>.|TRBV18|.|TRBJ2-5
CASSPGRGLSWTQYF
TGTGCCAGCTCACCAGGTAGAGGACTAAGTTGGACCCAGTACTTC
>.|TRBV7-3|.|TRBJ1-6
CASSLNPDSPLHF
TGTGCCAGCAGCTTAAATCCGGATTCACCCCTCCACTTT
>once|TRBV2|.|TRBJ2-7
CASAPHNQVRYEQYF
TGTGCCAGCGCACCCCATAACCAGGTTCGGTACGAGCAGTACTTC
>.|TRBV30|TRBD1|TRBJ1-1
CAWRELGQAYTEAFF
TGTGCCTGGAGGGAGCTTGGACAGGCATACACTGAAGCTTTCTTT
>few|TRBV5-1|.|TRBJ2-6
CASSLGAGANVLTF
TGCGCCAGCAGCTTAGGAGCTGGGGCCAACGTCCTGACTTTC
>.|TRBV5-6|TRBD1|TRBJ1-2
CASSLVTGDGSYTF
TGTGCCAGCAGCCTAGTAACAGGGGATGGCAGCTACACCTTC
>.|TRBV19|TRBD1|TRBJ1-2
CASSPDRVGGYTF
TGTGCCAGTAGTCCGGACAGGGTCGGAGGTTACACCTTC
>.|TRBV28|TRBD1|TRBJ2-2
CASGRPGQGATGELFF
TGTGCCAGCGGACGGCCGGGACAGGGAGCGACCGGGGAGCTGTTTTTT
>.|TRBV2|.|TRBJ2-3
CASLRGARPDTQYF
TGTGCCAGCCTTCGGGGGGCCCGCCCAGATACGCAGTATTTT
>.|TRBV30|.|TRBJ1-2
CAWVGFYGYTF
TGTGCCTGGGTGGGCTTCTATGGCTACACCTTC
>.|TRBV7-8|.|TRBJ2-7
CSCKQRPAYEQYF
TGTTCTTGCAAGCAGAGGCCGGCATACGAGCAGTACTTC
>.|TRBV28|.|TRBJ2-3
CASSPLGGGQYF
TGTGCCAGCAGTCCTCTGGGGGGAGGTCAGTATTTT
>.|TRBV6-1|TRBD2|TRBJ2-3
CASSLAGNTDTQYF
TGTGCCAGCAGTTTAGCGGGGAACACAGATACGCAGTATTTT
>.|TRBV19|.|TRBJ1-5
CASSHRGYEDQPQHF
TGTGCCAGTAGTCATAGGGGATACGAAGATCAGCCCCAGCATTTT
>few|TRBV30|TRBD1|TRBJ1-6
CAWSDESRQGNSPLHF
TGTGCCTGGAGTGACGAGTCTCGACAGGGGAATTCACCCCTCCACTTT
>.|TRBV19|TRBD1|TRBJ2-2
CASSQGAGGTGELFF
TGTGCCAGTAGTCAGGGGGCCGGGGGCACCGGGGAGCTGTTTTTT
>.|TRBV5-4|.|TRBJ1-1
CASSLQAMNTEAFF
TGTGCCAGCAGCTTGCAGGCCATGAACACTGAAGCTTTCTTT
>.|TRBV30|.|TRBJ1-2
CAWYKGVYGYTF
TGTGCCTGGTACAAAGGAGTTTATGGCTACACCTTC
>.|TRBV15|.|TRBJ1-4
CATSKRRGPANEKLFF
TGTGCCACCAGCAAAAGGAGAGGGCCAGCTAATGAAAAACTGTTTTTT
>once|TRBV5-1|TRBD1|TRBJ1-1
CASRSGQGIMNTEAFF
TGCGCCAGCAGATCAGGACAGGGGATTATGAACACTGAAGCTTTCTTT
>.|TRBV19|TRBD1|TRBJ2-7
CASSTFTGVEQYF
TGTGCCAGTAGTACCTTCACAGGGGTCGAGCAGTACTTC
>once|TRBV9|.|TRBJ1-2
CASSLEGVSGYTF
TGTGCCAGCAGCCTAGAAGGGGTTTCTGGCTACACCTTC
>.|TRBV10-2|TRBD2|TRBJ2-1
CASSESLAGEGEQFF
TGCGCCAGCAGTGAGTCGCTAGCGGGGGAAGGTGAGCAGTTCTTC
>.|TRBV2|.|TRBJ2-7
CASSEGGAREQYF
TGTGCCAGCAGTGAGGGGGGGGCACGAGAGCAGTACTTC
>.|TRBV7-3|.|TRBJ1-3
CASSLDGSSGNTIYF
TGTGCCAGCAGCTTAGACGGGAGCTCTGGAAACACCATATATTTT
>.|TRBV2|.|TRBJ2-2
CASSETGPWAGELFF
TGTGCCAGCAGTGAAACAGGCCCCTGGGCCGGGGAGCTGTTTTTT
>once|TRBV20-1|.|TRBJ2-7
CSARSGYEQYF
TGCAGTGCTAGGTCGGGGTACGAGCAGTACTTC
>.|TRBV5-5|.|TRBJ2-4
CASSLEGRGPYIQYF
TGTGCCAGCAGCTTGGAAGGCAGGGGACCGTACATTCAGTACTTC
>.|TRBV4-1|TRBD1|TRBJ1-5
CASSQVGTGGSQPQHF
TGCGCCAGCAGCCAAGTTGGGACAGGGGGAAGTCAGCCCCAGCATTTT
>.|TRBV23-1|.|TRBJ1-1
CASSRRRRKTGNTEAFF
TGCGCCAGCAGTCGTCGACGAAGAAAAACAGGGAACACTGAAGCTTTCTTT
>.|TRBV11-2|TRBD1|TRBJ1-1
CASSPQAGQAEAFF
TGTGCCAGCAGCCCCCAGGCAGGACAGGCTGAAGCTTTCTTT